This T cell receptor beta chain came from a study of cytomegalovirus exposure and HLA in healthy donors. This clone came up once. CDR1 and CDR2 from the germline V gene are MNHEY and SVGAGI. The CDR3 loop spans 14 amino acids. Trimming shortened V by 6 bases and J by 1 base, and 10 bases separated the two germline ends. In the PCR, 60 Vbeta and 13 Jbeta primers were used. The authors' processing: Later, 80 million or so unique TCR beta chains were counted in an analysis, and approximately 10 million of them were shared. Assay used: immunoSEQ multiplex PCR; TCRdb lists only in-frame clones, some missing. That table supplies the V and J calls and clone size; D and trimming were determined from the DNA. Of over 75,000 clones detected, more than 60% appear once; the ten largest clones hold about 7%.

The chain recombines TRBV6-5 with TRBJ1-3; a possible D gene is TRBD1 (5 bases). This clonotype originated in a man over 45 in good health and CMV-seropositive. Sequenced: PBMCs. The CDR3, as DNA: TGTGCCAGCAGACAGGACTATTCTGGAAACACCATATATTTT. Amino acid sequence: CASRQDYSGNTIYF.